These 5 T cell receptor beta chains were all obtained from the same sample, sequenced in a study of cytomegalovirus exposure and HLA in healthy donors. The table came from immunoSEQ multiplex PCR; TCRdb's copy has only in-frame clones and leaves some out. The data contain 200,000 to 250,000 clones, around 90% of them singletons. Sequencing was performed on PBMCs. The receptors stem from a woman aged 18-30 years in good health and CMV-seronegative.

This clone has just one count. The chain links TRBV19 to TRBJ2-3; the match to TRBD2 covers 8 bases. The CDR3 runs to 14 residues. Germline lookup yields CDR1 LNHDA and CDR2 SQIVND (reference sequence). V shed 3 bases, J shed 2 bases, and the junction held 1 base outside the gene matches. The CDR3 protein is CASSIGLATDTQYF. The CDR3 bases are TGTGCCAGTAGTATTGGACTAGCCACAGATACGCAGTATTTT.

The chain combines TRBV10-3 with TRBJ1-2, with 11 bases identical to TRBD1. J lost 3 bases, V lost 6 bases, and 3 bases had no gene match. CDR1 is ENHRY and CDR2 is SYGVKD in the germline V gene. The CDR3 runs to 14 residues. For the CDR3, the DNA is TGTGCCATCAGGGGGACAGGGGGAGACTATGGCTACACCTTC. Protein product: CAIRGTGGDYGYTF.

This clone was seen once. The rearrangement uses TRBV6-1 and TRBJ1-2, with 8 bases fitting TRBD1. Germline CDR1 reads MNHNS; CDR2 reads SASEGT. The trim removed 6 bases at V and 4 bases at J, leaving 10 bases unmatched. The length of the CDR3 is 15 residues. CDR3 DNA: TGTGCCAGCAGATCCACAGGGGGTAGAGCCTATGGCTACACCTTC. As protein: CASRSTGGRAYGYTF.

This chain connects TRBV5-1 to TRBJ2-7; tentatively, D is TRBD2 (6 bases). Germline-derived CDR1 and CDR2 are SGHRS and YFSETQ. The V end was cut by 4 bases, the J end by 4 bases, with 15 bases between. The CDR3 runs 14 residues. CDR3 bases: TGCGCCAGCAGCCTCGGGGCGGGGAGGTACGAGCAGTACTTC. The encoded protein is CASSLGAGRYEQYF. The whole variable domain, filled in from reference TRBV5-1 and TRBJ2-7, reads KAGVTQTPRYLIKTRGQQVTLSCSPISGHRSVSWYQQTPGQGLQFLFEYFSETQRNKGNFPGRFSGRQFSNSRSEMNVSTLELGDSALYLCASSLGAGRYEQYFGPGTRLTVT.

The V call is TRBV5-6, the J call TRBJ1-1; D is unclear. V gave up 3 bases and J gave up 7 bases, with 13 bases separating them. CDR3 length: 13 residues. Per germline, CDR1 SGHDT and CDR2 YYEEEE. The CDR3, as DNA: TGTGCCAGCAGCTATCTCGGGGATTATGAAGCTTTCTTT. It translates to CASSYLGDYEAFF.